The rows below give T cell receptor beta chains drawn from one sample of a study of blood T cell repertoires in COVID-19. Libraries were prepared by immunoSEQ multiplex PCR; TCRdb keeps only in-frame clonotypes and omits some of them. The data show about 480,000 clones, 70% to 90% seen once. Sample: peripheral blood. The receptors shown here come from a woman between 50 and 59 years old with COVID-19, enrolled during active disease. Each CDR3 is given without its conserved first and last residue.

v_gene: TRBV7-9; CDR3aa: ASSPRGVGELF
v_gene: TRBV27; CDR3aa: ASSFPGDTQY
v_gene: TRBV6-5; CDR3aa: ANGARGGINEQF
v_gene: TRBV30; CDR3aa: AWRRRVNTEAF
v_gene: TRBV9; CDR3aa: ASSTRLGRSGTDTQY
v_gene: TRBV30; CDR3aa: AWSVRGDTEAF
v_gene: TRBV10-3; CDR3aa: AMAASTDTQY
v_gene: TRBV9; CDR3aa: ASSPVEGMNTEAF
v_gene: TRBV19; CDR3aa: ASSQQGNTEAF
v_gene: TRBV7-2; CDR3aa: ASSLASGGGIYGYT
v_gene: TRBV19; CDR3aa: ASSITSGGRGEQF
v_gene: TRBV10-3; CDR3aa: AISENRVWQY
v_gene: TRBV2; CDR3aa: ASNEGGRGTYEQY
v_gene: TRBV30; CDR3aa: AWRGRDTYSYEQY
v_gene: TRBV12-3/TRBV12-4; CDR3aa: ASSAGSGEKLF
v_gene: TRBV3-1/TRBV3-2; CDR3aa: ASSQGAGAKDTEAF
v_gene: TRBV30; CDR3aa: AWSPPTGGAWYTEAF
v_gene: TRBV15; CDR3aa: ATSSGQGSDSPLH
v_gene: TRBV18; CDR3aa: ASSDSGTYNEQF
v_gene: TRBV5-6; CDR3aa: ASSSNRERRYEQY
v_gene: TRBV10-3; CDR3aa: AISDEISNQPQH
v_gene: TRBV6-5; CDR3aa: ASRPPGQINSPLH
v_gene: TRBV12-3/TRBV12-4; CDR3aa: ASSFGTGGYT
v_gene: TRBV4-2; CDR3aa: ASRAVAGGGGNEQF
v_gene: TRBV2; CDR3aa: ASSENRERPIY
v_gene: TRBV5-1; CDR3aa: ASSRAGRVSPLH
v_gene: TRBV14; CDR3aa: ASSQRGLDTEAF
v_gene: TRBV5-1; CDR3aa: ASSRQGNQPQH